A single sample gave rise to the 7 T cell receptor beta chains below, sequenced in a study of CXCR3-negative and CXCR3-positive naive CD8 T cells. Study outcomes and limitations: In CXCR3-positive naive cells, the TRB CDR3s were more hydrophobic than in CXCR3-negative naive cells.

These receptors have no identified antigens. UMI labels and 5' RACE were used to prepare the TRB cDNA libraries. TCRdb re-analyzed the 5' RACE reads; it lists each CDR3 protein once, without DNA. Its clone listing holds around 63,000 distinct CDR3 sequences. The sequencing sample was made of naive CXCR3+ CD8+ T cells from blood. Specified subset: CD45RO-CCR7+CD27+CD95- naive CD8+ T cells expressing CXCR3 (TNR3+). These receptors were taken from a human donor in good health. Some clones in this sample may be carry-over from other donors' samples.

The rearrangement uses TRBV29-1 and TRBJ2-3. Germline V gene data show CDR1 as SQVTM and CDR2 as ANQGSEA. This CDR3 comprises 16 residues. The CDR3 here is CSAETWTEVAADTQYF.

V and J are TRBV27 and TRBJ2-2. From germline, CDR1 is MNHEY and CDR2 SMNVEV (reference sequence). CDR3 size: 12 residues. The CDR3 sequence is CASSLATGELFF.

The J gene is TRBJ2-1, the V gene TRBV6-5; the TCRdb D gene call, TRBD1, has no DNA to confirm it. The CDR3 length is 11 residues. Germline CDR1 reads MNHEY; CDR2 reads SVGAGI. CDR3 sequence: CASGQGIEQFF.

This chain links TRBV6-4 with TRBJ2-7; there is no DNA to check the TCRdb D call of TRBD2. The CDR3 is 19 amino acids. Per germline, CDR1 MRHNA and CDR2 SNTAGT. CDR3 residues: CASSDSGSGDSGSKDEQYF.

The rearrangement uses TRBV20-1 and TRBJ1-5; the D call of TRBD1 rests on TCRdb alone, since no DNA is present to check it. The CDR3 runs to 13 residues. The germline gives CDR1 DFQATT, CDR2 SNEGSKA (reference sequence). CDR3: CSLGQGYNQPQHF.

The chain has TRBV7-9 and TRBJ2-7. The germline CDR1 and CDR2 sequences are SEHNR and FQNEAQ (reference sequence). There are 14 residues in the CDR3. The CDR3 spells CASSLAVTYYEQYF.

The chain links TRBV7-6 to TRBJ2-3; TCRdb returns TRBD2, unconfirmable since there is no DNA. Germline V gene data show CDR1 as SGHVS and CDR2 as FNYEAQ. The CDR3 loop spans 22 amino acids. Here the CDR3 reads CASSFFASGGDDTLTSTDTQYF.